The clone carrying this T cell receptor (beta chain) showed up just once. J was trimmed by 0 bases and V by 5 bases; bases with no gene match: 9. The length of the CDR3 is 16 residues. In germline, CDR1 is LNHDA, CDR2 SQIVND (reference sequence). This entry is derived from a study of T cells after somatic rescue of genetic block. The repertoire was sequenced with immunoSEQ multiplex PCR; TCRdb's copy has only in-frame clones and lacks some. The table lists 110,000 or so clones, about nine tenths of them singletons. This clonotype originated in a woman aged 18-35 years. The sample comprised peripheral blood mononuclear cells (PBMCs). The gene calls are TRBV19 and TRBJ2-7; 8 nucleotides match TRBD2. The CDR3 DNA is TGTGCCAGTAGTTTTCGCGGGGGGCCAAACTCCTACGAGCAGTACTTC. Its protein is CASSFRGGPNSYEQYF.